Listed here is a single T cell receptor (beta chain). Its antigen is currently unknown. This CDR3 contains 15 residues. Germline values: CDR1 SGHTA, CDR2 FQGNSA. Trimming removed 2 bases at V and 1 base at J, with 11 bases between. The PCR used 60 Vbeta and 13 Jbeta primers. The method was immunoSEQ multiplex PCR; TCRdb's version includes in-frame clones alone and lacks a portion of them. There are about 150,000 clones in the sample; approximately 88% occur only once, and about 0.51% lies in the top ten. This specimen belongs to a study of cytomegalovirus exposure and HLA in healthy donors. Overall study findings and caveats: A later analysis reportedly found fewer N-insertions in an Asian-associated ancestry cluster than the approximately 700-donor mean. Sequencing likely caused a cluster of highly shared sequence variants.

Material: PBMCs. This receptor was taken from a woman between 35 and 50 years old in good health and CMV-seronegative. J is TRBJ1-1 and V is TRBV7-2; unclear D gene. CDR3 loop: CASSLSLGGNTEAFF. In nucleotides, the CDR3 is TGTGCCAGCAGCTTAAGCCTTGGCGGGAACACTGAAGCTTTCTTT.